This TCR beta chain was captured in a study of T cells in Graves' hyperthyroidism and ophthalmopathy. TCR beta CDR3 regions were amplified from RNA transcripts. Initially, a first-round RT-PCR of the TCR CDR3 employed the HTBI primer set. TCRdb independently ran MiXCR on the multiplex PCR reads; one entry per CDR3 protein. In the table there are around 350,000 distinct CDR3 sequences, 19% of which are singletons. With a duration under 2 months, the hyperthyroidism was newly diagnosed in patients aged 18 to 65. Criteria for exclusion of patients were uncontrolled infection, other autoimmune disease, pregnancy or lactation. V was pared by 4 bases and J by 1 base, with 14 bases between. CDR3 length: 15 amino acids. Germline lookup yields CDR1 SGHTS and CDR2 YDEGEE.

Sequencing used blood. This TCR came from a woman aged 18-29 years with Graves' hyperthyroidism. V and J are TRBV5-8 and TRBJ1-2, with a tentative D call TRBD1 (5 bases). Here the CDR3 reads CASSPGPGFNYGYTF. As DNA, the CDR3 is TGTGCCAGCAGCCCCGGACCAGGGTTTAACTATGGCTACACCTTC.